The 17 T cell receptor beta chains reported below all come from one sample, sequenced in a study of blood T cell repertoires in COVID-19. Clones were sequenced by immunoSEQ multiplex PCR, and TCRdb holds only the in-frame ones, with some missing. Here the sample spans about 360,000 clones, more than 75% being singletons. The sequenced material came from peripheral blood. All receptors derive from a human donor with acute or convalescent COVID-19. The donor label of this sample is uncertain.

The chain couples TRBV18 to TRBJ1-4; no clear D gene. Germline V gene data show CDR1 as KGHSH and CDR2 as LQKENI. CDR3 length equals 13 residues. V was shortened by 3 bases and J by 7 bases, with 9 bases between the two germline ends. CDR3 sequence reads: CASSPLTGEKLFF. For the CDR3, the DNA is TGTGCCAGCTCACCCCTGACGGGTGAAAAACTGTTTTTT.

This clone was observed a handful of times. V gene TRBV23-1 combines with J gene TRBJ2-7; no clear D. Being an ORF, TRBV23-1 has a function that is uncertain. V lost 4 bases and J 6 bases, leaving 16 bases between the germline ends. The CDR3 runs 14 residues. CDR3 sequence: CASSRHSILLEQYF. The CDR3 region has the DNA TGCGCCAGCAGTCGGCATAGCATTCTCCTCGAGCAGTACTTC.

The rearrangement uses TRBV5-5 and TRBJ1-2, with 7 bases that match TRBD1. Germline values: CDR1 SGHKS, CDR2 YYEKEE (reference sequence). The CDR3 sequence is 17 residues long. Trimming took 3 bases from V and 4 from J; bases not matched to a gene: 15. The CDR3 loop is CASSYTPTGDGTYGYTF. CDR3 nucleotides: TGTGCCAGCAGCTACACACCAACAGGGGACGGGACCTATGGCTACACCTTC.

The rearrangement uses TRBV4-1 and TRBJ2-2, with TRBD1 identical over 10 bases. CDR3 length: 19 amino acids. Germline CDR1 is MGHRA and CDR2 is YSYEKL. V lost 4 bases, J lost 4 bases, and 15 bases stayed unmatched. DNA for the CDR3: TGCGCCAGCAGCCCTGACTTATCCGGGACAGGGGACTTCACCGGGGAGCTGTTTTTT. Its protein product is CASSPDLSGTGDFTGELFF.

The chain employs TRBV6-6 and TRBJ1-1; D gene uncertain. Germline V CDR1 and CDR2: MNHNY, SVGAGI (reference sequence). This CDR3 comprises 14 residues. Trimming pared 5 bases from V and 4 bases from J, leaving 14 bases between. CDR3 sequence (DNA): TGTGCCAGCAGTCCCCGTGGGTCGGGCACTGAAGCTTTCTTT. It yields the protein CASSPRGSGTEAFF.

The V gene is TRBV6-5, the J gene TRBJ1-4; 7 bases match TRBD1. V lost 2 bases and J lost 8; bases outside the gene matches: 2. Germline V lookup: CDR1 MNHEY, CDR2 SVGAGI. This CDR3 contains 13 residues. Here the CDR3 reads CASSYLRGEKLFF. In nucleotides, the CDR3 is TGTGCCAGCAGTTACCTCAGGGGGGAAAAACTGTTTTTT.

This clone was found once. V is TRBV9 and J is TRBJ2-3; perhaps TRBD2 as D (5 bases). Germline V gene data show CDR1 as SGDLS and CDR2 as YYNGEE. This CDR3 is built from 13 residues. With 7 bases removed from V and 6 bases from J, the gap between germline ends came to 15 bases. As DNA, the CDR3 is TGTGCCAGCTCGGGGTCATTACGTGATACGCAGTATTTT. Translation gives CASSGSLRDTQYF.

CDR3 bases: TGTGCCAGTAGTATTTATGAGGGATCCTACGAGCAGTACTTC. Its protein product is CASSIYEGSYEQYF. The rearrangement uses TRBV19 and TRBJ2-7; TRBD2 is a possible D gene (5 bases). The CDR3 has 14 residues. Trimming removed 3 bases at V and 1 base at J, with 10 bases between. CDR1 and CDR2 (germline): LNHDA, SQIVND (reference sequence).

This sequence joins TRBV5-1 and TRBJ2-1, with D perhaps matching TRBD1 (7 bases). Germline values: CDR1 SGHRS, CDR2 YFSETQ. V was trimmed by 5 bases and J by 2 bases, leaving 11 bases between them. CDR3 length: 14 amino acids. The CDR3 bases are TGCGCCAGCAGGGAGGGACAGACCTACAATGAGCAGTTCTTC. Residues: CASREGQTYNEQFF.

This chain uses TRBV10-2 with TRBJ1-2; D is perhaps TRBD1 (5 bases). The CDR3 covers 12 residues. Trimming stripped 8 bases from V and 9 bases from J, with 16 bases between. CDR1 and CDR2 from the germline V gene are WSHSY and SAAADI. CDR3 nucleotides: TGCGCCAGCGGGAATGGGGCAGGGAGCTACACCTTC. Translation: CASGNGAGSYTF.

The rearrangement links TRBV9 to TRBJ2-1, with D possibly matching TRBD1 (6 bases). V was clipped by 0 bases and J by 6 bases, with 13 bases between them. The CDR3 is 15 amino acids. CDR1 is SGDLS, CDR2 YYNGEE, per germline. For the CDR3, the DNA is TGTGCCAGCAGCGTAGCCACTGGGACAACCAATGAGCAGTTCTTC. Protein sequence: CASSVATGTTNEQFF.

This clone was detected only a few times. The rearrangement links TRBV28 to TRBJ2-7, with D possibly TRBD2 on 6 matching bases. CDR1 is MDHEN, CDR2 SYDVKM, per germline. CDR3 length equals 14 residues. Trimming left V 6 bases short and J 1 base short, with 13 bases between. The CDR3 loop is CASRDPGGSYEQYF. For the CDR3, the DNA is TGTGCCAGCAGAGACCCCGGGGGTTCCTACGAGCAGTACTTC.

This clone was counted between two and nine times. The chain has TRBV5-4 and TRBJ2-7; TRBD2 matches at 7 bases. The germline gives CDR1 SGHNT, CDR2 YYREEE (reference sequence). J was trimmed by 0 bases and V by 0 bases; bases with no gene match: 12. The CDR3 totals 18 residues. The CDR3 nucleotides are TGTGCCAGCAGCTTGGCTCGTACAGAGCGGGATTCCTCCTACGAGCAGTACTTC. This translates into CASSLARTERDSSYEQYF.

The chain links TRBV7-9 to TRBJ2-1, with D maybe TRBD2 (5 bases). Between the trimmed V and J ends, which lost 5 bases and 3 bases, there was a span of 8 bases. The CDR3 loop spans 13 amino acids. CDR1 is SEHNR, CDR2 FQNEAQ, per germline (reference sequence). This CDR3 is CASSATSYNEQFF. DNA of the CDR3: TGTGCCAGCAGCGCCACTAGCTACAATGAGCAGTTCTTC.

The chain uses TRBV15 and TRBJ1-1; D not resolved. Germline-derived CDR1 and CDR2 are LNHNV and YYDKDF (reference sequence). The CDR3 length is 15 residues. The V end was cut by 6 bases, the J end by 4 bases, with 18 bases between. The CDR3 is CATRGDQEGGTEAFF. The CDR3 region has the DNA TGTGCCACCAGAGGAGATCAGGAGGGAGGCACTGAAGCTTTCTTT.

The chain uses TRBV18 and TRBJ2-7; 14 bases line up with TRBD2. The CDR3 sequence is 16 residues long. With 3 bases clipped from V and 4 bases from J, the junction kept 5 bases outside the gene matches. CDR1 and CDR2 (germline): KGHSH, LQKENI. CDR3 DNA: TGTGCCAGCTCACCCCCGACTAGCGGGAGGGGTTACGAGCAGTACTTC. This gives the protein CASSPPTSGRGYEQYF.

In its sample, this clone was seen once. The chain combines TRBV7-9 with TRBJ1-1; 10 bases agree with TRBD1. Germline lookup yields CDR1 SEHNR and CDR2 FQNEAQ (reference sequence). This CDR3 contains 15 residues. With 5 bases clipped from V and 5 bases from J, the junction kept 8 bases outside the gene matches. The DNA of the CDR3 is TGTGCCAGCAGCGGCCGGGACAGGGGAGTGACTGAAGCTTTCTTT. This codes for CASSGRDRGVTEAFF.